This TCR beta chain derives from a study of vaccination effects on CD4 cells after COVID-19. Study-wide findings and caveats: Late post-vaccination, clones induced by infection and those induced by vaccine underwent marked clonal contraction.

The CDR3 spans 15 residues. The V and J ends lost 0 bases and 8 bases, in that order; junction bases with no gene match: 7. Germline-derived CDR1 and CDR2 are LGHNA and YNFKEQ. Following culture for ten to eleven days, CD4+ T cells were isolated. This clone was counted only a few times. Its antigen remains unidentified. Data came from immunoSEQ multiplex PCR; TCRdb stores just in-frame clones and leaves some out. The data show about 46,000 clones, 70% to 75% seen once. This sequence joins TRBV4-2 and TRBJ2-1; 7 bases match TRBD1. The specimen comprised CD4+ T cells from PBMCs cultured without peptide, sampled before COVID-19 vaccination. The TCR comes from a human donor who had a prior SARS-CoV-2 infection. CDR3 loop: CASSQDLSQGDEQFF. CDR3 DNA sequence: TGTGCCAGCAGCCAAGATCTGTCGCAGGGGGATGAGCAGTTCTTC.